Listed below are T cell receptor beta chains from one sample, sequenced in a study of T cell changes during pregnancy in multiple sclerosis. Libraries were prepared by immunoSEQ multiplex PCR; TCRdb keeps only in-frame clonotypes and omits some of them. The sample lists more than 45,000 clones, 85% to 95% occurring once. Sample: CD4+ T cells from peripheral blood mononuclear cells, taken in the second trimester of pregnancy. The receptor set was obtained from a female donor with multiple sclerosis, enrolled in a pregnancy study. The CDR3 runs from the conserved cysteine through the conserved F or W. A D gene is named only where the DNA matches it firmly. Clone size is given for some rows only: seen once, a few or many times, or a class if the clone is expanded.

clone_size	d_call	v_call	j_call	cdr3_aa	cdr3_nt
.	.	TRBV9	TRBJ1-1	CASSVLSGSAEAFF	TGTGCCAGCAGCGTATTGTCTGGAAGCGCTGAAGCTTTCTTT
once	.	TRBV7-8	TRBJ2-3	CASSLVRENTQYF	TGTGCCAGCAGCTTAGTGAGAGAGAATACGCAGTATTTT
once	.	TRBV5-4	TRBJ1-4	CASSLGREGNEKLFF	TGTGCCAGCAGCTTGGGCAGGGAGGGGAATGAAAAACTGTTTTTT
.	TRBD1	TRBV6-6	TRBJ2-3	CASRTGDTQYF	TGTGCCAGCAGGACAGGGGATACGCAGTATTTT
.	.	TRBV7-2	TRBJ1-2	CASSFQGNYGYTF	TGTGCCAGCAGCTTTCAGGGTAACTATGGCTACACCTTC
.	.	TRBV18	TRBJ2-2	CASSPLADTGELFF	TGTGCCAGCTCACCCCTAGCAGACACCGGGGAGCTGTTTTTT
.	TRBD2	TRBV12-5	TRBJ2-2	CASGLVTWRGRAGELFF	TGTGCTAGTGGTTTGGTAACATGGCGGGGGAGGGCCGGGGAGCTGTTTTTT
.	.	TRBV11-2	TRBJ2-2	CASHIGGGPGGELFF	TGTGCCAGCCACATAGGGGGGGGGCCCGGCGGGGAGCTGTTTTTT
.	.	TRBV9	TRBJ1-3	CASTPGEYSGNTIYF	TGTGCCAGCACCCCAGGGGAATACTCTGGAAACACCATATATTTT
few	TRBD1	TRBV20-1	TRBJ1-3	CSAGTGATWYF	TGCAGTGCAGGGACAGGGGCTACATGGTATTTT
.	.	TRBV4-3	TRBJ1-2	CASSQGTAGLAGYTF	TGCGCCAGCAGCCAAGGTACGGCGGGGCTCGCTGGCTACACCTTC
.	.	TRBV7-3	TRBJ1-2	CASSSQGTGGYTF	TGTGCCAGCAGCTCCCAGGGGACGGGGGGCTACACCTTC
.	.	TRBV7-9	TRBJ1-1	CASRKGGTEAFF	TGTGCCAGCAGAAAAGGGGGTACTGAAGCTTTCTTT
.	TRBD1	TRBV4-1	TRBJ1-6	CASSRGTGLSNSPLHF	TGCGCCAGCAGCCGTGGGACAGGCCTTAGTAATTCACCCCTCCACTTT
.	TRBD1	TRBV7-2	TRBJ1-1	CASNSDRGLTEAFF	TGTGCCAGCAACTCGGACAGGGGGCTGACTGAAGCTTTCTTT
once	TRBD2	TRBV7-2	TRBJ2-3	CASSSTSGGVLYF	TGTGCCAGCAGCTCCACTAGCGGGGGGGTTCTGTATTTT
.	.	TRBV6-6	TRBJ2-1	CASRTATGYEQFF	TGTGCCAGCAGAACCGCAACAGGCTATGAGCAGTTCTTC
.	TRBD1	TRBV5-6	TRBJ1-3	CASSYVTGRSGNTIYF	TGTGCCAGCAGCTACGTGACAGGGCGCTCTGGAAACACCATATATTTT
.	TRBD1	TRBV11-1	TRBJ2-2	CASSKDRGGTGELFF	TGTGCCAGCAGCAAGGACAGGGGGGGAACCGGGGAGCTGTTTTTT
.	TRBD2	TRBV5-8	TRBJ2-1	CASSFSGAYYNEQFF	TGTGCCAGCAGCTTTAGCGGGGCTTACTACAATGAGCAGTTCTTC
once	TRBD2	TRBV4-2	TRBJ2-7	CASSQDPQRGGATYEQYF	TGTGCCAGCAGCCAAGATCCTCAGCGCGGGGGAGCCACCTACGAGCAGTACTTC
.	TRBD1	TRBV19	TRBJ2-2	CASRKPGQGVTGELFF	TGTGCCAGTAGAAAACCGGGACAGGGAGTCACCGGGGAGCTGTTTTTT
once	.	TRBV19	TRBJ1-5	CASSIQGSYSNQPQHF	TGTGCCAGTAGTATCCAGGGGTCGTATAGCAATCAGCCCCAGCATTTT
.	.	TRBV7-2	TRBJ2-7	CASSPIRDSSPGGYEQYF	TGTGCCAGCAGTCCTATCCGGGACTCGTCCCCGGGTGGGTACGAGCAGTACTTC
.	TRBD2	TRBV4-3	TRBJ2-5	CASSQEAVGGRETQYF	TGCGCCAGCAGCCAAGAAGCGGTAGGCGGGAGGGAGACCCAGTACTTC
once	.	TRBV9	TRBJ2-5	CASSVGGGVVQETQYF	TGTGCCAGCAGCGTAGGGGGCGGGGTCGTACAAGAGACCCAGTACTTC
.	TRBD1	TRBV18	TRBJ1-4	CASSLGQGAGEKLFF	TGTGCCAGCTCACTAGGACAGGGGGCCGGTGAAAAACTGTTTTTT
.	.	TRBV15	TRBJ2-5	CATSSRTLARGETQYF	TGTGCCACCAGCAGTCGCACCCTAGCCCGGGGAGAGACCCAGTACTTC
once	TRBD1	TRBV6-5	TRBJ1-4	CASSRTGAEEKLFF	TGTGCCAGCAGTCGGACAGGGGCGGAGGAAAAACTGTTTTTT